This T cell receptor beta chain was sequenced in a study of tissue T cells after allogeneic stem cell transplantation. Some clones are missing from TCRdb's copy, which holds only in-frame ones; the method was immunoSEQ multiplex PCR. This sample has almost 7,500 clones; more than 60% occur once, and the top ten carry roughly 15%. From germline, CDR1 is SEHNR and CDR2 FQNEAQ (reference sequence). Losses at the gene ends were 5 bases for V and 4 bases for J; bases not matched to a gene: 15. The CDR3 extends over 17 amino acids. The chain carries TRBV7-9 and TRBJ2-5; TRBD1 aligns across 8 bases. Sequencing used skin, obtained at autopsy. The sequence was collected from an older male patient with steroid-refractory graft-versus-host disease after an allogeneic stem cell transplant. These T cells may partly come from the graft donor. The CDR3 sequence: CASSPPLGQGLRETQYF. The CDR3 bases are TGTGCCAGCAGCCCCCCCCTTGGACAGGGATTACGAGAGACCCAGTACTTC.